These T cell receptor beta chains were read from a single sample in a study of vaccination and CD4 T cells after COVID-19. TCRdb itself ran the PCR reads through MiXCR, one entry per CDR3 protein. The profile shows around 18,000 distinct CDR3 sequences, over 35% of them singletons. Their target antigens are unknown. The material was CD4+ T cells from blood, cultured in vitro, obtained about 7 months after SARS-CoV-2 vaccination. Receptors were obtained from a human donor who had recovered from COVID-19. CDR3s include the opening cysteine and the closing phenylalanine or tryptophan. D genes are given only for firm matches. Only part of the rows carry a size: once, few, many, or a class if the clone is expanded.

d_call	v_call	j_call	clone_size	cdr3_aa	cdr3_nt
.	TRBV7-3	TRBJ2-1	.	CASSVYREGHEQFF	TGTGCCAGCAGCGTATACCGTGAGGGGCACGAGCAGTTCTTC
.	TRBV27	TRBJ2-1	.	CASSHNYASFTAEQFF	TGTGCCAGCAGTCACAATTATGCTAGCTTCACTGCTGAGCAGTTCTTC
.	TRBV7-9	TRBJ2-6	.	CASSSGQTYSGANVLTF	TGTGCCAGCAGCTCTGGACAGACTTACTCTGGGGCCAACGTCCTGACTTTC
.	TRBV24-1	TRBJ2-1	.	CATSAWPTAHEQFF	TGTGCCACCAGTGCGTGGCCCACCGCCCATGAGCAGTTCTTC
TRBD1	TRBV6-5	TRBJ2-7	.	CASSYGTGVYEQYF	TGTGCCAGCAGTTACGGGACAGGGGTCTACGAGCAGTACTTC
TRBD1	TRBV2	TRBJ1-6	few	CASSGDRERSPLHF	TGTGCCAGCAGTGGTGACAGGGAACGTTCACCCCTCCACTTT
TRBD1	TRBV15	TRBJ2-5	.	CATSIDQWDSGGETQYF	TGTGCCACCAGCATCGACCAATGGGACAGTGGGGGAGAGACCCAGTACTTC
TRBD2	TRBV7-2	TRBJ2-5	.	CASSWPGLAGVEETQYF	TGTGCCAGCAGCTGGCCGGGACTAGCGGGAGTTGAAGAGACCCAGTACTTC
TRBD1	TRBV20-1	TRBJ2-1	.	CSARDIGQGAYNEQFF	TGCAGTGCTAGAGATATCGGACAGGGGGCCTACAATGAGCAGTTCTTC
TRBD1	TRBV20-1	TRBJ2-7	few	CSARAGTGDEQYF	TGCAGTGCTAGAGCCGGGACAGGTGACGAGCAGTACTTC
TRBD1	TRBV7-9	TRBJ1-6	.	CASSLGQGIYNSPLHF	TGTGCCAGCAGCCTAGGACAGGGGATATATAATTCACCCCTCCACTTT
.	TRBV7-3	TRBJ2-3	few	CASSSSRTDTQYF	TGTGCCAGCAGCTCCTCCAGAACAGATACGCAGTATTTT
.	TRBV19	TRBJ1-1	few	CASSLPPRPEAFF	TGTGCCAGTAGTCTCCCCCCGAGACCTGAAGCTTTCTTT
TRBD1	TRBV11-2	TRBJ2-7	few	CASSNNRGFYEQYF	TGTGCCAGCAGCAATAACAGGGGTTTCTACGAGCAGTACTTC
TRBD2	TRBV10-3	TRBJ2-5	.	CAISGTSGRALETQYF	TGTGCCATCAGCGGGACTAGCGGGAGGGCGTTAGAGACCCAGTACTTC
.	TRBV27	TRBJ2-6	.	CASRRGPTGANVLTF	TGTGCCAGCAGACGGGGACCCACTGGGGCCAACGTCCTGACTTTC
.	TRBV2	TRBJ1-2	.	CASSELGRSGYTF	TGTGCCAGCAGTGAACTAGGTAGAAGTGGCTACACCTTC
TRBD1	TRBV7-3	TRBJ1-1	.	CASSSYGQGTEAFF	TGTGCCAGCAGCTCCTATGGACAGGGCACTGAAGCTTTCTTT
.	TRBV11-2	TRBJ1-4	once	CASSLGGRGKVTGELFF	TGTGCCAGCAGCTTAGGCGGCAGGGGCAAAGTCACTGGAGAACTGTTTTTT
TRBD1	TRBV5-1	TRBJ1-5	.	CASSPGQGSNQPQHF	TGCGCCAGCAGCCCGGGACAGGGGTCTAATCAGCCCCAGCATTTT
.	TRBV2	TRBJ1-2	.	CASSEYRYYGYTF	TGTGCCAGCAGTGAATACAGATACTATGGCTACACCTTC
TRBD1	TRBV19	TRBJ1-1	few	CASSIQGAGNTEAFF	TGTGCCAGTAGTATACAGGGGGCAGGGAACACTGAAGCTTTCTTT
TRBD1	TRBV20-1	TRBJ2-1	.	CSARGRTGVYNEQFF	TGCAGTGCTAGGGGCAGGACAGGGGTCTACAATGAGCAGTTCTTC
TRBD1	TRBV7-2	TRBJ1-1	.	CASSLYGRTGGTEAFF	TGTGCCAGCAGCCTTTATGGGAGGACAGGGGGGACTGAAGCTTTCTTT
TRBD1	TRBV10-3	TRBJ2-5	.	CATEETGSETQYF	TGTGCCACCGAGGAGACAGGGAGCGAGACCCAGTACTTC
TRBD2	TRBV15	TRBJ2-1	few	CATSRALAESSYNEQFF	TGTGCCACCAGCAGAGCACTAGCGGAAAGCTCCTACAATGAGCAGTTCTTC
TRBD1	TRBV7-9	TRBJ1-5	few	CASSFGTGDQPQHF	TGTGCCAGCAGCTTCGGGACAGGGGATCAGCCCCAGCATTTT
.	TRBV18	TRBJ1-5	few	CASSPQGVGNQPQHF	TGTGCCAGCTCACCACAGGGGGTCGGCAATCAGCCCCAGCATTTT
TRBD1	TRBV20-1	TRBJ2-7	.	CSAPPRTGVHEQYF	TGCAGTGCTCCCCCCAGGACAGGGGTCCACGAGCAGTACTTC
TRBD1	TRBV7-9	TRBJ1-1	large	CASSLEVGQGIEAFF	TGTGCCAGCAGCTTAGAGGTGGGACAGGGTATTGAAGCTTTCTTT
.	TRBV20-1	TRBJ1-1	.	CSAPRSHMGLGDTEAFF	TGCAGTGCTCCCCGATCCCATATGGGGCTAGGGGACACTGAAGCTTTCTTT
TRBD1	TRBV24-1	TRBJ2-2	.	CATGQGAGTGELFF	TGTGCCACCGGCCAGGGGGCGGGCACCGGGGAGCTGTTTTTT
.	TRBV10-3	TRBJ1-2	.	CAISESRTYGYTF	TGTGCCATCAGTGAGTCAAGGACATATGGCTACACCTTC
.	TRBV5-4	TRBJ2-2	.	CASSPVVTGELFF	TGTGCCAGCAGCCCGGTGGTCACCGGGGAGCTGTTTTTT
.	TRBV7-3	TRBJ2-3	few	CASSPAPGTQYF	TGTGCCAGCAGCCCCGCGCCGGGTACGCAGTATTTT
.	TRBV15	TRBJ2-3	.	CATSRRIGGAEADTQYF	TGTGCCACCAGCAGGAGGATTGGGGGCGCCGAAGCAGATACGCAGTATTTT
.	TRBV20-1	TRBJ2-2	.	CSAIEGTGTGELFF	TGCAGTGCTATAGAGGGGACTGGCACCGGGGAGCTGTTTTTT
TRBD1	TRBV20-1	TRBJ1-2	few	CSAREWTGSGYGYTF	TGCAGTGCTAGAGAATGGACAGGCTCAGGATATGGCTACACCTTC
.	TRBV2	TRBJ1-2	.	CASSLGRSYGYTF	TGTGCCAGCAGCTTGGGCCGTTCTTATGGCTACACCTTC
.	TRBV27	TRBJ2-7	.	CASSLFQGPEQYF	TGTGCCAGCAGTTTGTTTCAGGGCCCCGAGCAGTACTTC